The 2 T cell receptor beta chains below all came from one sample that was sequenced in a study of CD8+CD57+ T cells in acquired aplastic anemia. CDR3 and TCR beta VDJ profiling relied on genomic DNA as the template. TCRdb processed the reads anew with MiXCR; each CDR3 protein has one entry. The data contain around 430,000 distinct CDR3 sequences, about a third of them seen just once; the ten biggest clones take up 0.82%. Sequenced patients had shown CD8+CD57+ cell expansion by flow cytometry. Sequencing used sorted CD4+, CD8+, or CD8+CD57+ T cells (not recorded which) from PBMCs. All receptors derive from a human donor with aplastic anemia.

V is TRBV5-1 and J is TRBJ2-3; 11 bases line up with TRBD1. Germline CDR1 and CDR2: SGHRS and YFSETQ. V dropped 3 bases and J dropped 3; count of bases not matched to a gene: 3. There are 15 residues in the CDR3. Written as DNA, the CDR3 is TGCGCCAGCAGCTGGACAGGGGGCTGGACAGATACGCAGTATTTT. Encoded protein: CASSWTGGWTDTQYF.

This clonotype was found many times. CDR3 DNA sequence: TGTGCCACCAGTCGAGCCCAGGGGGGGTATGGCTACACCTTC. It yields the protein CATSRAQGGYGYTF. The chain employs TRBV24-1 and TRBJ1-2, with 7 bases lining up with TRBD1. Looked up from germline, CDR1 is KGHDR and CDR2 is SFDVKD. CDR3 length: 14 amino acids. The V gene end was trimmed by 6 bases and the J gene end by 5 bases; junction bases not matched to a gene: 8.